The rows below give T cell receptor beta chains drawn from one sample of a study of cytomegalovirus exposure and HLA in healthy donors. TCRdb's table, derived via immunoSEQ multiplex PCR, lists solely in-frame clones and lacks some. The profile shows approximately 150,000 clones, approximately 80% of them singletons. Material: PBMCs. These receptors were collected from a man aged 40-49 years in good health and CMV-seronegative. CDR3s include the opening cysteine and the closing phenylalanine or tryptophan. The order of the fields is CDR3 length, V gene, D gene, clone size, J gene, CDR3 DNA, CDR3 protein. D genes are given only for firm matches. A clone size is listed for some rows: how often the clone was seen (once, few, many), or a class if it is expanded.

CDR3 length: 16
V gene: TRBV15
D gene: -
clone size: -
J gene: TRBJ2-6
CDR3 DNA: TGTGCCACCAGCAGAGATGAGGCCTCTGGGGCCAACGTCCTGACTTTC
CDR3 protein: CATSRDEASGANVLTF

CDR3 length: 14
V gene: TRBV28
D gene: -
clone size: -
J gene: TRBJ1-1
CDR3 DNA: TGTGCCAGCAGTTTACCAGGGGAATTGAGTGAAGCTTTCTTT
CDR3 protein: CASSLPGELSEAFF

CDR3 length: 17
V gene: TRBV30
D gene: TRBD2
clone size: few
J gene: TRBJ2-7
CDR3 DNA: TGTGCCTGGAGTCATTCCGGGACTAGCGGGGGGAGCCACGAGCAGTACTTC
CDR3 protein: CAWSHSGTSGGSHEQYF

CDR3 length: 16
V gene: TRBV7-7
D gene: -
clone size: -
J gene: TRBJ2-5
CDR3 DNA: TGTGCCAGCAGCTTAGGCGGACTAACGATCCAAGAGACCCAGTACTTC
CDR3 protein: CASSLGGLTIQETQYF

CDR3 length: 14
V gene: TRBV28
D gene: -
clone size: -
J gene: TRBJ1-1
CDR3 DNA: TGTGCCAGCAGTTTGCCCCCGGGGAACACTGAAGCTTTCTTT
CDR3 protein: CASSLPPGNTEAFF

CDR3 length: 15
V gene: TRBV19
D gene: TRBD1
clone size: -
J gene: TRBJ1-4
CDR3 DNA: TGTGCCAGTAGTATACGGACAGGGCTCCTCGAAAAACTGTTTTTT
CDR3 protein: CASSIRTGLLEKLFF

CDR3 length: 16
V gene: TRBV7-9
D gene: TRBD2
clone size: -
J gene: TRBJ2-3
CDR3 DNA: TGTGCCAGCAGTTCCCTAGCGGGGGGGCCTAGGGATACGCAGTATTTT
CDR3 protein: CASSSLAGGPRDTQYF

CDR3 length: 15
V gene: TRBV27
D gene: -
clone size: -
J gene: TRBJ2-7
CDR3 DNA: TGTGCCAGCAGTACAAACCGGGACTCCGCCTACGAGCAGTACTTC
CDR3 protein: CASSTNRDSAYEQYF

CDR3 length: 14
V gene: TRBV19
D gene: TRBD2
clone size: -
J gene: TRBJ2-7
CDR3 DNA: TGTGCCAGTAGTGTCCAAGGGGAGGGATACGAGCAGTACTTC
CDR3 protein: CASSVQGEGYEQYF

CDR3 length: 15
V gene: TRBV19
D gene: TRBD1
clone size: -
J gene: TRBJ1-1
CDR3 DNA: TGTGCCAGTACCCCCGTCGGACAGGGGAATCCTGAAGCTTTCTTT
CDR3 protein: CASTPVGQGNPEAFF

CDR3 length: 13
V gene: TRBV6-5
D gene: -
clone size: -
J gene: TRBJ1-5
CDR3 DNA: TGTGCCAGCAGTTACTCGATGGGGGGGTCCCAGCATTTT
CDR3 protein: CASSYSMGGSQHF

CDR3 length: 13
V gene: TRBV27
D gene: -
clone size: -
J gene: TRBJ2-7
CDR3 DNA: TGTGCCAGCAGTTTCCGGGGAGCCTACGAGCAGTACTTC
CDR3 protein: CASSFRGAYEQYF

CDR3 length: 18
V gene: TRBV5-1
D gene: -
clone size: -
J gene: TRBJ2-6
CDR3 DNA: TGCGCCAGCAGCTTCCCCTTGACTATGGGTTCTGGGGCCAACGTCCTGACTTTC
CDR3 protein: CASSFPLTMGSGANVLTF

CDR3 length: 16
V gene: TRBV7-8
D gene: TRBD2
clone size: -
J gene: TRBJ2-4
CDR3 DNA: TGTGCCAGCAGCTTAGCTCTAGCGGGGGGGCGTAACATTCAGTACTTC
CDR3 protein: CASSLALAGGRNIQYF

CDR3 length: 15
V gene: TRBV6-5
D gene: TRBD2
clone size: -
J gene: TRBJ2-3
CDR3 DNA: TGTGCCAGCAGTTACGGCGGGGGGTCGACAGATACGCAGTATTTT
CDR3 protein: CASSYGGGSTDTQYF

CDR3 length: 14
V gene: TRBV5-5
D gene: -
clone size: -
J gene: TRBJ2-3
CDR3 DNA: TGTGCCAGCAGCTTGTTCGGGGGTGCAGATACGCAGTATTTT
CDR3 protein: CASSLFGGADTQYF

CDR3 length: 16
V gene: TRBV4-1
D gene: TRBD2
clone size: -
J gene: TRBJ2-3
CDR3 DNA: TGCGCCAGCAGCCAGGGGGGACTAGCGGACACAGATACGCAGTATTTT
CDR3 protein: CASSQGGLADTDTQYF

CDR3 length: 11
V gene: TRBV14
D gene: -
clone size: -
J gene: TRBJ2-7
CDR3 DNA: TGTGCCAGCAGCTGGCAGAACGAGCAGTACTTC
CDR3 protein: CASSWQNEQYF

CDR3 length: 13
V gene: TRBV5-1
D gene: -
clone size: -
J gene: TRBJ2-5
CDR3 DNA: TGCGCCAGCAGATATACAGACCAAGGGACCCAGTACTTC
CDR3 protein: CASRYTDQGTQYF

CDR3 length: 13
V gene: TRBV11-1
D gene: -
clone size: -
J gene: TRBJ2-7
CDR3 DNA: TGTGCCAGCAGCTTAGCAGTTTCCTACGAGCAGTACTTC
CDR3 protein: CASSLAVSYEQYF

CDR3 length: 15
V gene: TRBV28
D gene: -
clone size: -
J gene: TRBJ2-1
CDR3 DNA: TGTGCCAGCAGTTTCAGGGGTACGAAGACGAATGAGCAGTTCTTC
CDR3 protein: CASSFRGTKTNEQFF

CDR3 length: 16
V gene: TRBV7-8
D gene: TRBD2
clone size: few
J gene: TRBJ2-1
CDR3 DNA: TGTGCCAGCAGCTTAAAATCCGGGGGGGGTTACAATGAGCAGTTCTTC
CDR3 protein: CASSLKSGGGYNEQFF

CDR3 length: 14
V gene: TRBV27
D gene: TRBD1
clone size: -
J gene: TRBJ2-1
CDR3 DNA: TGTGCCAGCTCACAGGGGGGCCTAGTCCATGAGCAGTTCTTC
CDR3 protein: CASSQGGLVHEQFF

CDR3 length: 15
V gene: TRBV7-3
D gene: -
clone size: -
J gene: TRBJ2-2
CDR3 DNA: TGTGCCAGCAGTCCTACAGGGGCGGGGACCGGGGAGCTGTTTTTT
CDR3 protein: CASSPTGAGTGELFF

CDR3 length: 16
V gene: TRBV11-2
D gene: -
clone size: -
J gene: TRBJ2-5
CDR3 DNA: TGTGCCAGCAGCTTAGGTGTGACAGAGTACCAAGAGACCCAGTACTTC
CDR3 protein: CASSLGVTEYQETQYF

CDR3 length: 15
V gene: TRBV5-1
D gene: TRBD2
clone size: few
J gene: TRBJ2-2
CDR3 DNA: TGCGCCAGCAGCTTCTCCAGCGGGGTGACCGGGGAGCTGTTTTTT
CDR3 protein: CASSFSSGVTGELFF

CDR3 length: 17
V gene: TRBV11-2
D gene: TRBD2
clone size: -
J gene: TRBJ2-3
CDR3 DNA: TGTGCCAGCAGCTTAGGCCGGACTAGCGGGGATTCAGATACGCAGTATTTT
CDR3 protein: CASSLGRTSGDSDTQYF

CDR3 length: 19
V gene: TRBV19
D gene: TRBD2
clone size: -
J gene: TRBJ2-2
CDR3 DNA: TGTGCCAGTAGTAACATTCCGGGACTAGCGGGAGGGCCATCCGGGGAGCTGTTTTTT
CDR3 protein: CASSNIPGLAGGPSGELFF

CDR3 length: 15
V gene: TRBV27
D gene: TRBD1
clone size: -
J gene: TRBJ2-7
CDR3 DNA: TGTGCCAGCAGTCGATTCCCGGACAGGGTAGATGGGCAGTACTTC
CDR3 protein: CASSRFPDRVDGQYF

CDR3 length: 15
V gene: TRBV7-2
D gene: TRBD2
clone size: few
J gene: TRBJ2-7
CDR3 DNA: TGTGCCAGCAGCTTAGTTGGCGGGGGGTCCTACGAGCAGTACTTC
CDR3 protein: CASSLVGGGSYEQYF

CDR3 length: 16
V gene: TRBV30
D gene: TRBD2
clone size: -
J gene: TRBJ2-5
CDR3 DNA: TGTGCCTGGAGTCGCGGACTAGCGGGGATGAAAGAGACCCAGTACTTC
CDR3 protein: CAWSRGLAGMKETQYF

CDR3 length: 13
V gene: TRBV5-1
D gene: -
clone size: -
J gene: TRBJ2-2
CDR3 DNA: TGCGCCAGTAGAGCGGAGAACACCGGGGAGCTGTTTTTT
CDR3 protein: CASRAENTGELFF

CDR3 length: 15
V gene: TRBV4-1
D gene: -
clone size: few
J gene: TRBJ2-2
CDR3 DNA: TGCGCCAGCAGCCAAGTCCGTAGCAACACCGGGGAGCTGTTTTTT
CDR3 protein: CASSQVRSNTGELFF

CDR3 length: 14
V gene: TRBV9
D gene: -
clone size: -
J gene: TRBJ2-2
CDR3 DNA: TGTGCCAGCAGCCCGCGGCTCAACACCGGGGAGCTGTTTTTT
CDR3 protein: CASSPRLNTGELFF

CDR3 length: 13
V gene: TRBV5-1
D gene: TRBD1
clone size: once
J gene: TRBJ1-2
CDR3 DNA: TGCGCCAGCAGCGTCGGGACAGGGGAAGGCTACACCTTC
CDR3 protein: CASSVGTGEGYTF

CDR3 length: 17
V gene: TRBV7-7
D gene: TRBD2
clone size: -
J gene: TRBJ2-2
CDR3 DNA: TGTGCCAGCAGCTTTGCGCCTAGCGGGGGGAACACCGGGGAGCTGTTTTTT
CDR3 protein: CASSFAPSGGNTGELFF

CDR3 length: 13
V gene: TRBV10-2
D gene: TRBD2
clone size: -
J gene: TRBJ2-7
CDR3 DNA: TGCGCCAGCAGCCTAGCGGACACCTACGAGCAGTACTTC
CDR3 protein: CASSLADTYEQYF

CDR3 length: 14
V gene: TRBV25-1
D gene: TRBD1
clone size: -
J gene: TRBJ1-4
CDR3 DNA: TGTGCCAGCAGTGTGACAGGGGCTAATGAAAAACTGTTTTTT
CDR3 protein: CASSVTGANEKLFF

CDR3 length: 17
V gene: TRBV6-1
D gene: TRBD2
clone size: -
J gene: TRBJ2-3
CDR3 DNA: TGTGCCAGCAGTGTCCTCGGGGGAGCGGGGGGGCCGGATACGCAGTATTTT
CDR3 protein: CASSVLGGAGGPDTQYF

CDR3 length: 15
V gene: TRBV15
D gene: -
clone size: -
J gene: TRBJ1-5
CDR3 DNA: TGTGCCACCAGCGGGGCGGGACGGCTCAATCAGCCCCAGCATTTT
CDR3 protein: CATSGAGRLNQPQHF

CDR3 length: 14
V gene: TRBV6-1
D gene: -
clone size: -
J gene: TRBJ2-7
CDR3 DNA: TGTGCCAGCAGCGTCAGTAGACAGATCCACGAGCAGTACTTC
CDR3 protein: CASSVSRQIHEQYF

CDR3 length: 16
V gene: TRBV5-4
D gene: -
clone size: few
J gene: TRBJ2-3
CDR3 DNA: TGTGCCAGCAGCTTGGAACCCGGGGAAGTGACAGATACGCAGTATTTT
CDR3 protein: CASSLEPGEVTDTQYF

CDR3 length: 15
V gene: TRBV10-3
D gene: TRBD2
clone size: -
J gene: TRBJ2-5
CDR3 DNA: TGTGCCATCAGTGACGCCGGGACTAAAAAAGAGACCCAGTACTTC
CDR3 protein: CAISDAGTKKETQYF

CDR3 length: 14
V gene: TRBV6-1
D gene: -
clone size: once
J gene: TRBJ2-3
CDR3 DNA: TGTGCCAGCAGTGACTACATCAGGGGCGATACGCAATATTTT
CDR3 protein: CASSDYIRGDTQYF

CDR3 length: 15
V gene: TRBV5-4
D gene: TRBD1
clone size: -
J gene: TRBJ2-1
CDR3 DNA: TGTGCCAGCAGCTTGGGACAGGGTGGGTACAATGAGCAGTTCTTC
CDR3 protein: CASSLGQGGYNEQFF

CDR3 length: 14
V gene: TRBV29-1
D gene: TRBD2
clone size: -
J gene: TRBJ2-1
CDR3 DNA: TGCAGCGTTGGCCCGGCGGGGGGGCAACTAGAGCAGTTCTTC
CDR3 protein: CSVGPAGGQLEQFF

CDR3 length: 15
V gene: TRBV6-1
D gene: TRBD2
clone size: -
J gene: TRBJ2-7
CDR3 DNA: TGTGCCAGCAGTGTGCCTAGCGGGAGGGCCTACGAGCAGTACTTC
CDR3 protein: CASSVPSGRAYEQYF

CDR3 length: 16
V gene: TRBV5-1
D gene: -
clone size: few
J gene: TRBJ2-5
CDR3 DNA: TGCGCCAGCAGCTTGGGGAATAGCGGTTTACAAGAGACCCAGTACTTC
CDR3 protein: CASSLGNSGLQETQYF

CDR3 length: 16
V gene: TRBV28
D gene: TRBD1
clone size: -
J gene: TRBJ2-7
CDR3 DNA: TGTGCCAGCAGTTGGACACGGTGGGACAGAACCTACGAGCAGTACTTC
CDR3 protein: CASSWTRWDRTYEQYF

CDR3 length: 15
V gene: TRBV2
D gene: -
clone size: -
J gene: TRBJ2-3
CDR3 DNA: TGTGCCAGCAGTTATACAGGGCGGGGCACAGATACGCAGTATTTT
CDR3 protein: CASSYTGRGTDTQYF